Given below is one T cell receptor (beta chain) in context. These data belong to a study of blood T cell repertoires in COVID-19. Here immunoSEQ multiplex PCR was the method, and the copy in TCRdb shows in-frame clones only, minus some. The data contain 75,000 to 95,000 clones, 70% to 90% of them singletons. The CDR3 covers 13 residues. Trimming took off 8 bases at V and 7 bases at J, with 18 bases between the two ends. In germline, CDR1 is SQVTM, CDR2 ANQGSEA. The TCR was taken from an elderly woman with acute or convalescent COVID-19. The chain is built from TRBV29-1 and TRBJ1-5; perhaps TRBD1 as D (5 bases). Material: peripheral blood. CDR3 residues: CSFLGGDGQPQHF. The CDR3, as DNA: TGCAGCTTCTTGGGAGGGGACGGGCAGCCCCAGCATTTT.